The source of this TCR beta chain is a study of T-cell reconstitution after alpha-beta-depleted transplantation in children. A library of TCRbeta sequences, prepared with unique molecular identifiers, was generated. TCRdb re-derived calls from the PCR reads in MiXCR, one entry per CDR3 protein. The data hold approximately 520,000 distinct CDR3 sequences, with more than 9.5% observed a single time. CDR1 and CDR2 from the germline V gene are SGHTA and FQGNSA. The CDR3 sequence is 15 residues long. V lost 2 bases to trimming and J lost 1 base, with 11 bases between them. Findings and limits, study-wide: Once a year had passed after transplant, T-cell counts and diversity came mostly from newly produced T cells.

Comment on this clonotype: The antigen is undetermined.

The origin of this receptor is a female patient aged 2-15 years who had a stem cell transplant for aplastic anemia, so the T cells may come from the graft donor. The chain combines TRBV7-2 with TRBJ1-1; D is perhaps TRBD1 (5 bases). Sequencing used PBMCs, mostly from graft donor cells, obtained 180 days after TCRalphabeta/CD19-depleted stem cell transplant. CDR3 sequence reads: CASSLQVTGNTEAFF. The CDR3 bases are TGTGCCAGCAGCTTACAGGTCACAGGGAACACTGAAGCTTTCTTT.